These 16 T cell receptor beta chains were sequenced from one sample in a study of graft-versus-host responses after intestinal transplantation. Some clones are missing from TCRdb's copy, which holds only in-frame ones; the method was immunoSEQ multiplex PCR. The table records about 29,000 clones, approximately 90% of them present only once. The material was PBMCs, obtained 450 to 460 days after intestinal transplantation. Receptor source: a human patient who received an intestinal transplant, so some T cells may come from the graft donor.

The rearrangement uses TRBV28 and TRBJ2-1; a weak D match, TRBD2 (6 bases). The CDR3 loop spans 16 amino acids. Germline V gene sequence: CDR1 MDHEN, CDR2 SYDVKM. V was clipped by 5 bases and J by 0 bases, with 14 bases between them. This CDR3 reads CASSGGLLLSYNEQFF. The CDR3 DNA sequence: TGTGCCAGCAGTGGGGGACTTCTTCTCTCCTACAATGAGCAGTTCTTC.

This rearrangement joins TRBV11-2 to TRBJ2-1; 7 positions match TRBD2. CDR1 and CDR2 (germline): SGHAT, FQNNGV. CDR3 size: 15 residues. With V trimmed by 5 bases and J by 0 bases, 4 bases remained unmatched. CDR3 protein: CASSLGLSSYNEQFF. The CDR3 DNA is TGTGCCAGCAGCCTGGGACTATCCTCCTACAATGAGCAGTTCTTC.

This rearrangement joins TRBV5-1 to TRBJ2-4, with TRBD1 matching 8 bases. Germline CDR1 is SGHRS and CDR2 is YFSETQ. V lost 9 bases, J lost 3 bases, and 8 bases stayed unmatched. The CDR3 contains 14 residues. CDR3: CANRQGRGKNIQYF. The CDR3 DNA reads TGCGCCAATCGACAGGGGAGAGGCAAAAACATTCAGTACTTC.

The chain recombines TRBV11-2 with TRBJ2-1; 7 nucleotides line up with TRBD2. After removal of 4 bases from V and 0 bases from J, the junction contained 0 bases not matched to a gene. Germline V gene sequence: CDR1 SGHAT, CDR2 FQNNGV. There are 14 residues in the CDR3. The chain's CDR3 is CASSSSGSYNEQFF. The CDR3, as DNA: TGTGCCAGCAGCTCTAGCGGCTCCTACAATGAGCAGTTCTTC. Using reference TRBV11-2 and TRBJ2-1 for the parts outside the CDR3, the full variable domain is EAGVAQSPRYKIIEKRQSVAFWCNPISGHATLYWYQQILGQGPKLLIQFQNNGVVDDSQLPKDRFSAERLKGVDSTLKIQPAKLEDSAVYLCASSSSGSYNEQFFGPGTRLTVL.

This clone was found a few times. At the DNA level, this CDR3 is encoded by other sequences in the same sample as well. V gene TRBV28 combines with J gene TRBJ2-7; TRBD2 matches at 14 bases. In germline, CDR1 is MDHEN, CDR2 SYDVKM. The CDR3 is made up of 17 amino acids. Trimming took 6 bases from V and 0 from J; bases not matched to a gene: 7. In nucleotides, the CDR3 is TGTGCCAGCAGCTATGGACTAGCGGGAGGTCTCTCCTACGAGCAGTACTTC. Amino acids: CASSYGLAGGLSYEQYF.

The rearrangement links TRBV4-1 to TRBJ2-7; D is undetermined. The CDR3 is made up of 13 amino acids. The germline V and J ends were trimmed by 2 bases and 2 bases, with 7 bases remaining between them. CDR1 and CDR2 (germline): MGHRA, YSYEKL. The CDR3 DNA is TGCGCCAGCAGCCAACGCGGAGCCTACGAGCAGTACTTC. It is translated as CASSQRGAYEQYF.

The chain has TRBV7-2 and TRBJ1-3, with unresolved D. Per the germline V gene, CDR1 is SGHTA and CDR2 is FQGNSA. The CDR3 totals 18 residues. With 1 base removed from V and 0 bases from J, the gap between germline ends came to 16 bases. The CDR3 sequence is CASSLVSGRRSSGNTIYF. The CDR3 region has the DNA TGTGCCAGCAGCTTAGTTAGCGGACGGCGGTCCTCTGGAAACACCATATATTTT.

The chain uses TRBV6-6 and TRBJ1-3; D not resolved. The germline V gene has CDR1 MNHNY and CDR2 SVGAGI (reference sequence). The CDR3 consists of 16 residues. With 7 bases removed from V and 0 bases from J, the gap between germline ends came to 16 bases. For the CDR3, the DNA is TGTGCCAGCAATCAAAAGGGCCGCAGCTCTGGAAACACCATATATTTT. Protein sequence: CASNQKGRSSGNTIYF.

This clone was picked up a small number of times. The CDR3: CASSIRGGGSTDTQYF. For the CDR3, the DNA is TGTGCCAGCAGTATCCGGGGCGGAGGGAGCACAGATACGCAGTATTTT. The gene calls are TRBV7-3 and TRBJ2-3; perhaps TRBD2 as D (6 bases). Germline V gives CDR1 SGHTA, CDR2 FQGTGA. The CDR3 runs to 16 residues. Trimming pared 6 bases from V and 0 bases from J, leaving 16 bases between.

The chain employs TRBV11-3 and TRBJ2-7; no definite D call. With 1 base removed from V and 3 bases from J, the gap between germline ends came to 10 bases. The germline CDR1 and CDR2 sequences are SGHNT and YENEEA. This CDR3 comprises 14 residues. The CDR3, as DNA: TGTGCCAGCAGCTTAGTGGGTTGGGGCTACGAGCAGTACTTC. This sequence encodes CASSLVGWGYEQYF.

The CDR3 is CAISNTGELFF. The DNA for the CDR3 is TGTGCCATCTCAAACACCGGGGAGCTGTTTTTT. This chain links TRBV10-3 with TRBJ2-2, with D uncertain. The germline gives CDR1 ENHRY, CDR2 SYGVKD. The CDR3 has 11 residues. Between the trimmed V and J ends, which lost 8 bases and 2 bases, there was a span of 3 bases.

The rearrangement joins TRBV6-5 to TRBJ1-2; 7 nucleotides line up with TRBD1. The CDR3 covers 13 residues. Germline V lookup: CDR1 MNHEY, CDR2 SVGAGI. V was clipped by 6 bases and J by 5 bases; unmatched bases: 6. CDR3 in amino acids: CASRGGQTYGYTF. CDR3 nucleotide sequence: TGTGCCAGCAGGGGGGGACAGACTTATGGCTACACCTTC.

V and J are TRBV19 and TRBJ1-2; a possible D gene is TRBD1 (5 bases). The CDR3 has 14 amino acids. With 5 bases removed from V and 1 base from J, the gap between germline ends came to 11 bases. Germline CDR1 is LNHDA and CDR2 is SQIVND (reference sequence). Here the CDR3 DNA reads TGTGCCAGTAGTGGGGACGGCTTTAACTATGGCTACACCTTC. Protein: CASSGDGFNYGYTF.

This sequence joins TRBV7-8 and TRBJ1-5, with TRBD1 matching over 7 bases. The J segment lost 5 bases and the V segment lost 0 bases, leaving 7 bases of the junction unmatched. The germline gives CDR1 SGHVS, CDR2 FQNEAQ. The CDR3 is 16 amino acids. This chain's CDR3 is CASSLALTGWYQPQHF. CDR3 coding DNA: TGTGCCAGCAGCTTAGCCTTGACAGGGTGGTATCAGCCCCAGCATTTT.

The chain carries TRBV15 and TRBJ2-1; 11 nucleotides align to TRBD2. The V and J ends lost 5 bases and 6 bases, in that order; junction bases with no gene match: 12. The CDR3 runs to 17 residues. CDR1 LNHNV and CDR2 YYDKDF come from the germline V gene (reference sequence). Here the CDR3 DNA reads TGTGCCACCAGCGTAACCAAGACTAGCGGGAAATCCAATGAGCAGTTCTTC. Its protein product is CATSVTKTSGKSNEQFF.

The genes are TRBV7-9 and TRBJ2-3, with a tentative D call TRBD2 (5 bases). CDR3 size: 16 residues. Per the germline V gene, CDR1 is SEHNR and CDR2 is FQNEAQ (reference sequence). V lost 1 base and J lost 0, with 11 bases in between. The CDR3: CASSLVPGTSTDTQYF. Written as DNA, the CDR3 is TGTGCCAGCAGCTTAGTACCGGGAACTAGCACAGATACGCAGTATTTT.